The sample holds many counts of the clone carrying this T cell receptor beta chain. These data are taken from a study of early T cells in non-severe SARS-CoV-2 infection. The V end was cut by 0 bases, the J end by 15 bases, with 21 bases between. CDR1 and CDR2 (germline): LGHDT, YNNKEL (reference sequence). This CDR3 comprises 15 residues. cDNA molecules, individually, were tagged with unique molecular identifiers. A single record per CDR3 protein comes from TCRdb applying MiXCR to the 5' RACE reads. The data contain about 77,000 distinct CDR3 sequences, more than 9% of them singletons. The genes are TRBV3-1 and TRBJ1-3; D might be TRBD1 (5 bases). The sequenced sample was whole blood. This clonotype was sampled from an adult who was a healthcare worker with PCR-confirmed SARS-CoV-2 infection or an uninfected control (not recorded which). This chain's CDR3 is CASSQDAGVKGPRYF. CDR3 bases: TGTGCCAGCAGCCAAGATGCGGGGGTTAAGGGCCCTAGATATTTT.